The 8 T cell receptor beta chains below come from one sample, sequenced in a study. TCRdb itself ran the RT-PCR reads through MiXCR, one entry per CDR3 protein. The table lists 550,000 to 750,000 distinct CDR3 sequences, approximately 14% of them singletons. Sequenced: memory CD4+ T cells from blood. Receptor source: a female donor in good health, serving as a healthy control.

This clonotype appeared many times. V gene TRBV24-1 combines with J gene TRBJ2-1; D is tentatively TRBD1 or TRBD2 (5 bases each). Trimming shortened V by 2 bases and J by 5 bases, and 12 bases separated the two germline ends. This CDR3 has 15 residues. Germline values: CDR1 KGHDR, CDR2 SFDVKD. The CDR3 DNA reads TGTGCCACCAGTGATTCGGGGCGAGGTGACAATGAGCAGTTCTTC. It translates to CATSDSGRGDNEQFF.

The rearrangement joins TRBV6-4 to TRBJ1-1; D gene uncertain. Germline CDR1 is MRHNA and CDR2 is SNTAGT. The V end lost 7 bases, the J end lost 1 base, and 13 bases lay between the germline ends. This CDR3 is 14 amino acids long. The CDR3 DNA sequence: TGTGCCAGCACGGCTGCCCCAGGGAACACTGAAGCTTTCTTT. Protein: CASTAAPGNTEAFF.

A few counts support this clonotype. The chain joins TRBV20-1 to TRBJ2-5; no reliable D call. Trimming removed 0 bases from V and 2 bases from J, with 16 bases in between. Germline V gives CDR1 DFQATT, CDR2 SNEGSKA (reference sequence). The CDR3 consists of 16 residues. The CDR3 nucleotides are TGCAGTGCTAGAGACATCTACGACCGTAAACAAGAGACCCAGTACTTC. Amino acid sequence: CSARDIYDRKQETQYF.

In its sample, this clonotype was seen a few times. The chain couples TRBV3-1 to TRBJ2-1; TRBD2 matches 12 bases. V lost 4 bases to trimming and J lost 6 bases; unmatched junction nucleotides: 4. CDR1 and CDR2 (germline): LGHDT, YNNKEL (reference sequence). The CDR3 has 15 residues. The CDR3 DNA sequence: TGTGCCAGCAGCCCCTTACTAGCGGGAGGCAATGAGCAGTTCTTC. Translating gives CASSPLLAGGNEQFF.

The V gene is TRBV7-3, the J gene TRBJ2-5, with 12 positions matching TRBD2. CDR1 and CDR2 from the germline V gene are SGHTA and FQGTGA. Trimming removed 5 bases from V and 0 bases from J; junction bases left unmatched: 7. The CDR3 is made up of 17 amino acids. The CDR3 loop is CASSGNLAGGYQETQYF. In DNA, the CDR3 is TGTGCCAGCAGCGGCAATCTAGCGGGGGGGTACCAAGAGACCCAGTACTTC. Full variable domain (rest looked up from reference TRBV7-3 and TRBJ2-5): GAGVSQTPSNKVTEKGKYVELRCDPISGHTALYWYRQSLGQGPEFLIYFQGTGAADDSGLPNDRFFAVRPEGSVSTLKIQRTERGDSAVYLCASSGNLAGGYQETQYFGPGTRLLVL.

This clonotype has at least ten counts. The chain uses TRBV7-3 and TRBJ1-6, with D possibly being TRBD1 (6 bases). This CDR3 is built from 14 residues. Germline CDR1 and CDR2: SGHTA and FQGTGA. V lost 5 bases, J lost 9 bases, and 14 bases lay in between. The CDR3 loop reads CASSVQGSGSPLHF. Here the CDR3 DNA reads TGTGCCAGCAGCGTACAGGGCTCGGGTTCACCCCTCCACTTT.

This clonotype was detected ten times or more. The chain joins TRBV29-1 to TRBJ2-3; TRBD2 is a possible D gene (5 bases). Germline CDR1 SQVTM, CDR2 ANQGSEA. The CDR3 contains 11 residues. Trimming took 3 bases from V and 8 from J, leaving 9 bases between them. The CDR3 DNA reads as TGCAGCGTTGACCAGAGCGGTACGCAGTATTTT. This sequence encodes CSVDQSGTQYF.

CDR3: CSTGTGGEKLFF. CDR3 nucleotides: TGCAGCACCGGGACAGGGGGAGAAAAACTGTTTTTT. The J gene is TRBJ1-4, the V gene TRBV29-1, with 11 bases lining up with TRBD1. Germline CDR1 is SQVTM and CDR2 is ANQGSEA. The CDR3 consists of 12 residues. Trimming cost V 8 bases and J 8 bases; bases outside gene matches: 4. Based on the CDR3 plus reference TRBV29-1 and TRBJ1-4, the full variable domain is SAVISQKPSRDICQRGTSLTIQCQVDSQVTMMFWYRQQPGQSLTLIATANQGSEATYESGFVIDKFPISRPNLTFSTLTVSNMSPEDSSIYLCSTGTGGEKLFFGSGTQLSVL.